Listed below are T cell receptor beta chains from one sample, sequenced in a study of T-cell memory formation after mild COVID-19. One entry per CDR3 protein results from TCRdb running MiXCR on the 5' RACE reads. The sample shows about 350,000 distinct CDR3 sequences, approximately 14% of them seen only once. What was sequenced was PBMCs or a T cell subset sorted from them (not recorded which). These TCRs come from a man aged 18 to 29 who had mild COVID-19 (a few samples of this study predate the infection). Cell type and time point are not known. Each CDR3 is given with its conserved first and last residue. A D gene is named only where the DNA matches it firmly. Clone size is stated in some rows and not others, as once, few, many or a class when expanded.

>.|.|TRBJ1-6|TRBV12-3/TRBV12-4
TGTGCCAGCAGTTTATTCCTAGGGGAGCCCCTCTCCTATAATTCACCCCTCCACTTT
CASSLFLGEPLSYNSPLHF
>.|.|TRBJ2-5|TRBV6-6
TGTGCCAGCAGACCACCCCTCAGGGGGAGGGAGACCCAGTACTTC
CASRPPLRGRETQYF
>.|few|TRBJ1-5|TRBV28
TGTGCCACCGAAAACTTAGCGGGGAATCAGCCCCAGCATTTT
CATENLAGNQPQHF
>TRBD2|.|TRBJ2-3|TRBV7-9
TGTGCCAGCAGCTTCCTCAGGAGCGGGGGGCCTAGTCCAGATACGCAGTATTTT
CASSFLRSGGPSPDTQYF
>.|many|TRBJ1-5|TRBV29-1
TGCAGCGTTGAAGAACCCAATCAGCCCCAGCATTTT
CSVEEPNQPQHF
>.|.|TRBJ2-2|TRBV4-3
TGCGCCAGCAGCCGAAGCTTGGTGTTTAACGGGGAGCTGTTTTTT
CASSRSLVFNGELFF
>.|few|TRBJ1-6|TRBV7-2
TGTGCCAGCACCACTGGTCAGGGGACGTCACCCCTCCACTTT
CASTTGQGTSPLHF
>TRBD1|few|TRBJ2-1|TRBV5-1
TGCGCCAGCAGCTTGCTGACAGGGGGCGTTAACAATGAGCAGTTCTTC
CASSLLTGGVNNEQFF
>.|many|TRBJ2-1|TRBV10-3
TGTGCCATCAGTGACCTCGCAGGGGTTCCTGAGCAGTTCTTC
CAISDLAGVPEQFF
>.|.|TRBJ1-2|TRBV20-1
TGCAGTGCTAGAACTGACAGTCAACTCTATGGCTACACCTTC
CSARTDSQLYGYTF
>.|.|TRBJ1-6|TRBV7-2
TGTGCCAGCAGCCAAAGGTCTGGCATCTACTCCAGGGATTCACCCCTCCACTTT
CASSQRSGIYSRDSPLHF
>.|.|TRBJ1-1|TRBV28
TGTGCCACCTCGACAGGGAACACTGAAGCTTTCTTT
CATSTGNTEAFF
>TRBD2|.|TRBJ2-7|TRBV6-2/TRBV6-3
TGTGCCAGCAGTTACTCCTGGACTAGCGGGGCCTACGAGCAGTACTTC
CASSYSWTSGAYEQYF
>.|.|TRBJ1-5|TRBV30
TGTGCCTGGGAGCCTGGGACAAATCAGCCCCAGCATTTT
CAWEPGTNQPQHF
>.|.|TRBJ2-3|TRBV20-1
TGCAGTGCTAGATACCGGGAAACAGATACGCAGTATTTT
CSARYRETDTQYF
>TRBD2|many|TRBJ2-2|TRBV28
TGTGCCAGCGGGGGGGGTGCCGGGGAGCTGTTTTTT
CASGGGAGELFF
>.|.|TRBJ2-3|TRBV24-1
TGTGCCACCAGTGACCGGGACCTCCCGGGGGATACGCAGTATTTT
CATSDRDLPGDTQYF
>.|few|TRBJ2-3|TRBV2
TGTGCCAGCAACCGGGCGGAGGGGAGCACAGATACGCAGTATTTT
CASNRAEGSTDTQYF
>.|.|TRBJ2-3|TRBV27
TGTGCCAGCAGGAAGGCGGTGGGTACGCAGTATTTT
CASRKAVGTQYF
>.|.|TRBJ2-3|TRBV4-3
TGCGCCAGCAGCCAACCCCCTTGGGGGGAAGAAGATACGCAGTATTTT
CASSQPPWGEEDTQYF
>.|.|TRBJ2-5|TRBV5-1
TGCGCCAGCAGCTTGGCGGGGATTGAGACCCAGTACTTC
CASSLAGIETQYF
>.|.|TRBJ2-1|TRBV20-1
TGCAGTGCTAGAGTGGACGGGGTCTACAATGAGCAGTTCTTC
CSARVDGVYNEQFF
>.|.|TRBJ2-7|TRBV4-3
TGCGCCAGCAGCCAGGAAGATTGGCAGGGAGGCGCCTACGAGCAGTACTTC
CASSQEDWQGGAYEQYF
>.|few|TRBJ1-2|TRBV7-2
TGTGCCAGCAGCTTAGGTCACCAGACCCAGCTACGCTACACCTTC
CASSLGHQTQLRYTF
>TRBD1|.|TRBJ2-3|TRBV15
TGTGCCACCAGCGGACAGGGGGCGACCGATACGCAGTATTTT
CATSGQGATDTQYF
>.|.|TRBJ1-4|TRBV24-1
TGTGCCACCAGAAGGACGGGGAGAAATGAAAAACTGTTTTTT
CATRRTGRNEKLFF
>.|few|TRBJ1-5|TRBV7-6
TGTGCCAGCAGCAAGGGGGTAAATAATCAGCCCCAGCATTTT
CASSKGVNNQPQHF
>.|few|TRBJ1-1|TRBV7-2
TGTGCCAGCAGCTCCCGGGCTTTCGTTGAAGCTTTCTTT
CASSSRAFVEAFF